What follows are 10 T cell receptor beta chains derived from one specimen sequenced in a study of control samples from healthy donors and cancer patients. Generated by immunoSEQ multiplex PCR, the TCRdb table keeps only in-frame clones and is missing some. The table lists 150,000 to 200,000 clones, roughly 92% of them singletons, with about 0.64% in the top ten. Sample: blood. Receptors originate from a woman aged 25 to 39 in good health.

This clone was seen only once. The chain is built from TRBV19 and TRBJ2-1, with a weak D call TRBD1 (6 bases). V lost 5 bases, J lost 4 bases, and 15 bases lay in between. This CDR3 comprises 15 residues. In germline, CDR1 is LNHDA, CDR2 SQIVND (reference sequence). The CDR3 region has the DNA TGTGCCAGTAGTTGGGGAGAGGGGGTATACAATGAGCAGTTCTTC. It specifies CASSWGEGVYNEQFF.

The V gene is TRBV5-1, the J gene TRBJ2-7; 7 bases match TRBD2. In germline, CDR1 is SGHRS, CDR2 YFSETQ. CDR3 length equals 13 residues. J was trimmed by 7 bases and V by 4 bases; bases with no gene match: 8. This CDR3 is CASSVNSGGEQYF. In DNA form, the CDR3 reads TGCGCCAGCAGCGTAAACTCCGGGGGGGAGCAGTACTTC.

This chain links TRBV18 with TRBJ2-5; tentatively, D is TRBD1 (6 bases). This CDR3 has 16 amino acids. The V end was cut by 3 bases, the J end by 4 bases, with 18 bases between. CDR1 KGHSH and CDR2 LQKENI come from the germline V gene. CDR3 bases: TGTGCCAGCTCACCTATTATCAGGACAGAAGTAGAGACCCAGTACTTC. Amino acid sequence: CASSPIIRTEVETQYF.

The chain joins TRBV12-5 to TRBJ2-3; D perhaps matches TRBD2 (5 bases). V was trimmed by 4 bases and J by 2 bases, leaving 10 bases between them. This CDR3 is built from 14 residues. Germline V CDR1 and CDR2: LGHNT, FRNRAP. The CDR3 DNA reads TGTGCTAGTGGTTACGGACTTGACACAGATACGCAGTATTTT. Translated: CASGYGLDTDTQYF.

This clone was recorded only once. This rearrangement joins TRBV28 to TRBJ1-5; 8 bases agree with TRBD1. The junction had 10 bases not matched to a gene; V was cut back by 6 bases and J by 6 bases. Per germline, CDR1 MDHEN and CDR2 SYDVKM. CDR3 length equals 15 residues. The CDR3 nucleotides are TGTGCCAGCAGGTCTCAGGGGGCCTTCGGTCAGCCCCAGCATTTT. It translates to CASRSQGAFGQPQHF.

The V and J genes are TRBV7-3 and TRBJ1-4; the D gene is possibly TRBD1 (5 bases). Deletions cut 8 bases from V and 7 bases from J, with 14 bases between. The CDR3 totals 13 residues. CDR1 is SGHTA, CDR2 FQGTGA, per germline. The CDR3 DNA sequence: TGTGCCAGCTCGACAGTGGATGGTGAAAAACTGTTTTTT. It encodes CASSTVDGEKLFF.

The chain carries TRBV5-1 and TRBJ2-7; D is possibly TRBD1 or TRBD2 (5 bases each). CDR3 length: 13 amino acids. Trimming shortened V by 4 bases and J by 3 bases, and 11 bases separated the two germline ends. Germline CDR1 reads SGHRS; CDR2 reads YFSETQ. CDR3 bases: TGCGCCAGCAGCCCCGGGACGCTCTACGAGCAGTACTTC. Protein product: CASSPGTLYEQYF.

The CDR3 is CASSTQGPYSNQPQHF. The DNA for the CDR3 is TGTGCCAGCAGCACACAGGGGCCGTATAGCAATCAGCCCCAGCATTTT. The chain uses TRBV7-2 and TRBJ1-5, with 7 bases matching TRBD1. The V gene's germline CDR1 is SGHTA and CDR2 FQGNSA. Losses at the gene ends were 5 bases for V and 0 bases for J; bases not matched to a gene: 7. The CDR3 has 16 residues.

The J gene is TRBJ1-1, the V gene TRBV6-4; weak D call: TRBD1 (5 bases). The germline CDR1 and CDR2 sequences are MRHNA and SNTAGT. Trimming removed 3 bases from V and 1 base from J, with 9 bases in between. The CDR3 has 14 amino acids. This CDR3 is CASSEGVGNTEAFF. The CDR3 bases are TGTGCCAGCAGTGAGGGGGTGGGGAACACTGAAGCTTTCTTT.

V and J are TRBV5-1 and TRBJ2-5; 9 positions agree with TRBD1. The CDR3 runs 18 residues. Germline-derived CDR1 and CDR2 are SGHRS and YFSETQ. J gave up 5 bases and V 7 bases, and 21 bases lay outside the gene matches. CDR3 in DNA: TGCGCCAGCCGTGAAGGGAACAGGGGGCGTCTGGATATGGAGACCCAGTACTTC. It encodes CASREGNRGRLDMETQYF.